Shown below are 11 T cell receptor beta chains from a single sample sequenced in a study of cytomegalovirus exposure and HLA in healthy donors. In the PCR, 60 Vbeta and 13 Jbeta primers were used. Some clones are missing from TCRdb's copy, which holds only in-frame ones; the method was immunoSEQ multiplex PCR. Its table records 190,000 or so clones. The sequenced material came from PBMCs. The receptors stem from a boy aged 10-17 years in good health and CMV-seronegative.

The rearrangement uses TRBV5-1 and TRBJ1-5, with 7 bases identical to TRBD1. The V segment lost 0 bases and the J segment 4 bases; nucleotides outside the gene matches: 4. Germline V lookup: CDR1 SGHRS, CDR2 YFSETQ. The CDR3 has 15 residues. For the CDR3, the DNA is TGCGCCAGCAGCTTGGGGGACAGCAATAATCAGCCCCAGCATTTT. Amino acids: CASSLGDSNNQPQHF.

The chain employs TRBV6-6 and TRBJ1-1; D remains unclear. V was trimmed by 2 bases and J by 4 bases, leaving 8 bases between them. CDR3 length: 13 amino acids. Germline values: CDR1 MNHNY, CDR2 SVGAGI (reference sequence). Written as DNA, the CDR3 is TGTGCCAGCAGTTACGGGCCTTTCACTGAAGCTTTCTTT. Amino acid sequence: CASSYGPFTEAFF.

In nucleotides, the CDR3 is TGTGCCAGCAGCTTGGGAGGGATGGGCTCCTACGAGCAGTACTTC. Protein product: CASSLGGMGSYEQYF. The chain links TRBV5-4 to TRBJ2-5; D perhaps matches TRBD2 (5 bases). The DNA end is more similar to TRBJ2-7, so the J call may be wrong. Germline lookup yields CDR1 SGHNT and CDR2 YYREEE (reference sequence). This CDR3 spans 15 amino acids.

This sequence joins TRBV30 and TRBJ1-4; tentatively, D is TRBD1 (5 bases). CDR1 is GTSNPN and CDR2 is SVGIG in the germline V gene (reference sequence). The CDR3 runs to 15 residues. Between the trimmed V and J ends, which lost 2 bases and 0 bases, there was a span of 10 bases. CDR3 sequence (DNA): TGTGCCTGGAGTACGGGGGGAACAACTAATGAAAAACTGTTTTTT. This sequence encodes CAWSTGGTTNEKLFF.

The chain carries TRBV10-1 and TRBJ2-1; 9 bases fit TRBD2. The ends lost 8 bases at V and 3 bases at J; junction bases unmatched: 5. Germline lookup yields CDR1 WNHNN and CDR2 SYGVQD (reference sequence). CDR3 length equals 14 residues. The chain's CDR3 is CASSPTSGYNEQFF. The CDR3 DNA reads as TGCGCCAGCTCACCGACTAGCGGCTACAATGAGCAGTTCTTC.

V is TRBV5-5 and J is TRBJ2-2, with TRBD2 matching 9 bases. The CDR3 has 16 amino acids. The V gene's germline CDR1 is SGHKS and CDR2 YYEKEE (reference sequence). J lost 5 bases, V lost 5 bases, and 10 bases had no gene match. The CDR3 here is CASRLPLAGDTGELFF. The DNA of the CDR3 is TGTGCCAGCAGATTGCCTTTAGCGGGGGATACCGGGGAGCTGTTTTTT.

V usage is TRBV29-1 and J usage is TRBJ2-5; 9 nucleotides agree with TRBD2. The CDR3 contains 15 residues. Looked up from germline, CDR1 is SQVTM and CDR2 is ANQGSEA. With 3 bases clipped from V and 5 bases from J, the junction kept 10 bases outside the gene matches. Here the CDR3 reads CSVDVASGGLETQYF. CDR3 DNA sequence: TGCAGCGTTGACGTAGCCAGCGGGGGGTTGGAGACCCAGTACTTC.

The V gene is TRBV10-2, the J gene TRBJ1-1; no definite D call. CDR3 length: 13 amino acids. Germline CDR1 WSHSY, CDR2 SAAADI. The ends were cut back, 2 bases at V and 1 base at J, with 5 bases in the middle. The CDR3 nucleotides are TGCGCCAGCAGTGAGAGAGAGAACACTGAAGCTTTCTTT. This encodes CASSERENTEAFF.

Regarding this clone: Other DNA sequences in this sample translate to the same CDR3. The V gene is TRBV27, the J gene TRBJ1-5, with D possibly matching TRBD1 (5 bases). Trimming took 2 bases from V and 3 from J, leaving 8 bases between them. CDR1 and CDR2 from the germline V gene are MNHEY and SMNVEV (reference sequence). The CDR3 extends over 14 amino acids. The CDR3 loop reads CASSLGGVNQPQHF. The CDR3 DNA follows: TGTGCCAGCAGTTTAGGGGGGGTCAATCAGCCCCAGCATTTT.

The rearrangement joins TRBV5-4 to TRBJ2-7; 9 bases match TRBD2. Germline CDR1 is SGHNT and CDR2 is YYREEE (reference sequence). Unmatched junction bases numbered 7, after V lost 3 bases and J lost 3 bases. The CDR3 extends over 15 amino acids. The CDR3 reads CASSYGGGALYEQYF. For the CDR3, the DNA is TGTGCCAGCAGCTATGGCGGGGGGGCCCTCTACGAGCAGTACTTC.

The J gene is TRBJ1-5, the V gene TRBV27, with 10 bases lining up with TRBD1. Germline CDR1 MNHEY, CDR2 SMNVEV (reference sequence). CDR3 length: 16 amino acids. With V trimmed by 5 bases and J by 0 bases, 4 bases remained unmatched. CDR3 sequence: CASSLTGGYSNQPQHF. The DNA for the CDR3 is TGTGCCAGCAGTCTGACAGGGGGCTATAGCAATCAGCCCCAGCATTTT.